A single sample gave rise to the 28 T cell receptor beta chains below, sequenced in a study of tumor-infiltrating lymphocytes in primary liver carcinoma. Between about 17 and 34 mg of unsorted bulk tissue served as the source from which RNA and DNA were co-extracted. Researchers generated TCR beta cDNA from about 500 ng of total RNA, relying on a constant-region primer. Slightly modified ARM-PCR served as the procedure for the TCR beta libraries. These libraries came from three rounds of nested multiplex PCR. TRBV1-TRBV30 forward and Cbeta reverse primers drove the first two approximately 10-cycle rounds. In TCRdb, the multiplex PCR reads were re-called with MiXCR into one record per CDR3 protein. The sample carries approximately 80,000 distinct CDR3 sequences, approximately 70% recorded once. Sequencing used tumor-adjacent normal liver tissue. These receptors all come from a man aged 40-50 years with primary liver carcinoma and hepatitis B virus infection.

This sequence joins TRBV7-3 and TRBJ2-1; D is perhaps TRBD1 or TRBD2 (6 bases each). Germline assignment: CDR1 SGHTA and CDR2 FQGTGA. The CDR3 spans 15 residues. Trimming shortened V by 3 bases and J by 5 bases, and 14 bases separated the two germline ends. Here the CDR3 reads CASSFVNGGDNEQFF. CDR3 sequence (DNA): TGTGCCAGCAGCTTCGTGAACGGGGGCGACAATGAGCAGTTCTTC.

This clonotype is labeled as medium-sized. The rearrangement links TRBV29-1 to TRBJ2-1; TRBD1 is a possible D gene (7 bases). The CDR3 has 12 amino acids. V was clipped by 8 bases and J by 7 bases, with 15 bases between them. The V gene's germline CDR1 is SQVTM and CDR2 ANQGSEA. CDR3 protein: CSLRQGGNEQFF. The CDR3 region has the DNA TGCAGCCTCCGACAGGGAGGTAATGAGCAGTTCTTC.

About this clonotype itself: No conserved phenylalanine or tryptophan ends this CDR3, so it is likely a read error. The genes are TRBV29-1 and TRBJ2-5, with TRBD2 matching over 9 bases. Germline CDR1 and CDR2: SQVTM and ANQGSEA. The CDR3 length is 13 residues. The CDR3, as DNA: TGCGGCGTTGAAGCGGGGGGCAGAGAGACCCAGTACTTA. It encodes CGVEAGGRETQYL.

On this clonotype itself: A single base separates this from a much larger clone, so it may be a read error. The CDR3 loop is CASSLHTGLGEKLSF. The CDR3 nucleotides are TGTGCCAGCAGTTTACATACAGGGTTAGGAGAAAAACTGTCTTTT. V and J are TRBV12-3 or TRBV12-4 and TRBJ1-4, with TRBD1 as a possible D gene (6 bases). This CDR3 is 15 amino acids long.

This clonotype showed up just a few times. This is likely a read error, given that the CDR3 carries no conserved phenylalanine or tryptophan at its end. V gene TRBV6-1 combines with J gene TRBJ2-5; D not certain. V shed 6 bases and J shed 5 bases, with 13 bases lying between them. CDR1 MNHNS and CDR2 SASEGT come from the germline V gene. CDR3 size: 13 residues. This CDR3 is CASSRVSWETQYL. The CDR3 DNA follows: TGTGCCAGCAGCCGTGTATCGTGGGAGACCCAGTACTTA.

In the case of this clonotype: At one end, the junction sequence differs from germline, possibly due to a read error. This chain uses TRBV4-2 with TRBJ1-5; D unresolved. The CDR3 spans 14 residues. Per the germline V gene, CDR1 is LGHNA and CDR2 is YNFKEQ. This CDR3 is CVSIQGGSNQPQHF. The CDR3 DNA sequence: TGTGTCAGCATCCAAGGAGGGAGCAATCAGCCCCAGCATTTT.

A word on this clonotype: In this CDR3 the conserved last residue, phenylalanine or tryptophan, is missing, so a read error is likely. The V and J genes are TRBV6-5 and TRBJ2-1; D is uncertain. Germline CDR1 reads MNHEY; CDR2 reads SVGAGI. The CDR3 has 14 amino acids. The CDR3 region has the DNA TGTGACAGCAGCCGCGGAGCCACCTACAATAAGCAGTTCTTG. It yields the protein CDSSRGATYNKQFL.

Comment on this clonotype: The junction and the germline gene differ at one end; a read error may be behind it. The CDR3, as DNA: TGTGCCTGCAGCTTAGATGGGCGATTCAGTGGGACCCCTTACAATGAGCAGTTCTTC. Residues: CACSLDGRFSGTPYNEQFF. This rearrangement joins TRBV11-2 to TRBJ2-1; either TRBD1 or TRBD2 may fit D (5 bases each). The CDR3 is 19 amino acids. Per the germline V gene, CDR1 is SGHAT and CDR2 is FQNNGV.

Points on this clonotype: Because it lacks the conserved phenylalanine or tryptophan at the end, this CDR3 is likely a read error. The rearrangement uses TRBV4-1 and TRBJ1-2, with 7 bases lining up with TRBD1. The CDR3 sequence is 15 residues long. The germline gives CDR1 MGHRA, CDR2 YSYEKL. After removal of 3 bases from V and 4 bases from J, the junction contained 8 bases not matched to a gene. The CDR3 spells CASSHATGVPYGYTL. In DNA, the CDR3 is TGCGCCAGCAGCCACGCCACAGGGGTTCCCTATGGCTACACCCTC.

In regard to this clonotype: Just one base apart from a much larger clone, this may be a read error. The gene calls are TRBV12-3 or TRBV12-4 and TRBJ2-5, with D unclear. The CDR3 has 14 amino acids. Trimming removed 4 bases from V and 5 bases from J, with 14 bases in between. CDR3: CASSSARTGETQYF. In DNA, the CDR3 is TGTGCCAGCAGTTCAGCGCGTACCGGGGAGACCCAGTACTTC.

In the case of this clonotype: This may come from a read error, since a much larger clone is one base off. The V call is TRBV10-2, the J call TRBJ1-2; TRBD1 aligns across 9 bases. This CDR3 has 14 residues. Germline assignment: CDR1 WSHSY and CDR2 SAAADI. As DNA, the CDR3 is TGCGCCAACAGTGAACAGGGGGCAAACTATGGCTACACCTTC. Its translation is CANSEQGANYGYTF.

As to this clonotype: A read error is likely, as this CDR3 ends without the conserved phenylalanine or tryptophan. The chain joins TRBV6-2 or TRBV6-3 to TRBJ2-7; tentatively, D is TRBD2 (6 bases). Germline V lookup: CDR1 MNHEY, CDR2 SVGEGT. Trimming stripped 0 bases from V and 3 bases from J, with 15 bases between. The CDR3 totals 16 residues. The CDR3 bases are TGTGCCAGCAGTTACTCGACTGTGACGGGGGACTACGAGCAGTACCTC. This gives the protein CASSYSTVTGDYEQYL.

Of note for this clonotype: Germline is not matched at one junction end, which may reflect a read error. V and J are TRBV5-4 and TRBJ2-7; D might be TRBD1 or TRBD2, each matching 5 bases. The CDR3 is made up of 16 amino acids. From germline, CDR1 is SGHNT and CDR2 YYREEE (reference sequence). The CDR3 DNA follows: TGCGCCAGCAGCAAAGACGGGGCTCCCGCTGGCTACGAGCAGTACTTC. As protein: CASSKDGAPAGYEQYF.

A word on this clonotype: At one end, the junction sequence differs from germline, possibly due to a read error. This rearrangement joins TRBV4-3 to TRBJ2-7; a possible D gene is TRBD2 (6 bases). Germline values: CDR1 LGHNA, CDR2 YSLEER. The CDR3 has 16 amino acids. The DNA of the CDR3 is TGTGCCAACAGCCAAGATAGGCGGGGCCCTCAGTGGGAGCAGTACTTC. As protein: CANSQDRRGPQWEQYF.

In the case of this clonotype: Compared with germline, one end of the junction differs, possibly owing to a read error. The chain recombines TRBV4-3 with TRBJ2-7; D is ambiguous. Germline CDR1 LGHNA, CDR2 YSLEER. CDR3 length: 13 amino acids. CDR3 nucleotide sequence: TGCGCCAGCAGCCAAGATCTACCCTACGATCAGTACTTC. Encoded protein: CASSQDLPYDQYF.

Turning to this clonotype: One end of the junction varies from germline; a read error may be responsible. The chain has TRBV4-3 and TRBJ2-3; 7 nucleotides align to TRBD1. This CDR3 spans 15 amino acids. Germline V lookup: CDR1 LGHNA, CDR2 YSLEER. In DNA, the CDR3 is TGCGCCAACAGCAAAGAGGACAGGTCCACAGCTACGCAGTATTTT. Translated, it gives CANSKEDRSTATQYF.

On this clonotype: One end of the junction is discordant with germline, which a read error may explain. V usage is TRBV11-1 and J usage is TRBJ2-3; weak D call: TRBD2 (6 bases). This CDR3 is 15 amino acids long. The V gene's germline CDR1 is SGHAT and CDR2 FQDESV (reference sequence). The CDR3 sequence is CASSEDGGLTDAQYF. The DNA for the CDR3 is TGTGCCAGCAGCGAAGACGGGGGTTTGACAGATGCGCAGTATTTT.

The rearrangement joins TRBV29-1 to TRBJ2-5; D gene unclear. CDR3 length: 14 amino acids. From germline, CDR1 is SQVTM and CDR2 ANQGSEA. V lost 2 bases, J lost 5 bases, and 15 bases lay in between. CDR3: CSVEPPGPHETQYF. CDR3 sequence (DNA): TGCAGCGTTGAACCGCCAGGACCACATGAGACCCAGTACTTC.

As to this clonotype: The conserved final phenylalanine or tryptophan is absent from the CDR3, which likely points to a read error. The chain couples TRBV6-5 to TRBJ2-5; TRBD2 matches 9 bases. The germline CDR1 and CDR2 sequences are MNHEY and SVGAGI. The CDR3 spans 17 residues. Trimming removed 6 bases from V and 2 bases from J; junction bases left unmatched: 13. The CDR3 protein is CASRVGLAGVRQETQYS. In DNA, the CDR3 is TGTGCCAGCAGGGTGGGTTTAGCGGGGGTAAGGCAAGAGACCCAGTACTCC.

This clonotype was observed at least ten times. The CDR3 here is CASSLVASYNEQFF. CDR3 nucleotide sequence: TGCGCCAGCAGCTTGGTGGCTTCCTACAATGAGCAGTTCTTC. The chain has TRBV5-1 and TRBJ2-1; D unresolved. The CDR3 loop spans 14 amino acids. V was trimmed by 0 bases and J by 1 base, leaving 5 bases between them. Germline V gives CDR1 SGHRS, CDR2 YFSETQ.

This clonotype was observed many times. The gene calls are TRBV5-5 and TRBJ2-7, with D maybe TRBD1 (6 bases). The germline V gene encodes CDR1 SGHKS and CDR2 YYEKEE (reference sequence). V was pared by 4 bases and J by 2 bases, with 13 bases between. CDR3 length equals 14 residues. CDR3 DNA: TGTGCCAGCAGCCTTTCGGACAGCCCCTACGAGCAGTACTTC. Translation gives CASSLSDSPYEQYF.

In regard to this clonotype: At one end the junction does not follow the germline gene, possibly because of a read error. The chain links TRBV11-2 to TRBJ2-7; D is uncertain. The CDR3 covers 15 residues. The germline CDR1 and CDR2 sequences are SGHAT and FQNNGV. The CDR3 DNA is TGTGCCAGCAGCCCAGAGGTGGACGGCTCCTACAAGCAGTACTTC. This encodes CASSPEVDGSYKQYF.

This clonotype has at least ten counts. CDR3 coding DNA: TGTGCCAGCAGGCTACCCCCCCGTGGCTACACCTTC. It is translated as CASRLPPRGYTF. The rearrangement uses TRBV12-3 or TRBV12-4 and TRBJ1-2, with D unclear. With 6 bases removed from V and 7 bases from J, the gap between germline ends came to 12 bases. The CDR3 loop spans 12 amino acids.

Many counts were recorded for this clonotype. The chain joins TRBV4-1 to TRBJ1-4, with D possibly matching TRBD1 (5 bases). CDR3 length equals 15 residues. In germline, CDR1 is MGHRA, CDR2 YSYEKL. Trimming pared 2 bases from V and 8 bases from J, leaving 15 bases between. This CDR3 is CASSQSGQGGEKLFF. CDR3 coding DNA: TGCGCCAGCAGCCAATCCGGCCAGGGTGGGGAAAAACTGTTTTTT.

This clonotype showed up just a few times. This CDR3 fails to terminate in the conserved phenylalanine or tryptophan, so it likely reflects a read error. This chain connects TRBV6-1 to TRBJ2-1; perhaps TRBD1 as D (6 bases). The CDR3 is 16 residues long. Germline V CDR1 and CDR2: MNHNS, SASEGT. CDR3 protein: CASRDGNGQPYNEQFS. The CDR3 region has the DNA TGTGCCAGCAGAGACGGAAACGGACAGCCGTACAACGAGCAGTTCTCC.

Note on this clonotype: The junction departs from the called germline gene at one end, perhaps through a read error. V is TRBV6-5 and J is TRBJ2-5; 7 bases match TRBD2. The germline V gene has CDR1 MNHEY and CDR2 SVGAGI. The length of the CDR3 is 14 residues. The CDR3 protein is CACSYGAGPETQYF. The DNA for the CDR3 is TGTGCCTGCAGCTACGGAGCGGGACCTGAGACCCAGTACTTC.

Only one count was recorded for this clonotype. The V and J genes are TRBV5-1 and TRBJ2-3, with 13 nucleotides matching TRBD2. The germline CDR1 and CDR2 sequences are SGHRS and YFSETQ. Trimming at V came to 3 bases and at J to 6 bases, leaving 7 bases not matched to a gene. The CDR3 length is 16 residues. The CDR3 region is CASSSGLAGPGDTQYF. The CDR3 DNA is TGCGCCAGCAGCTCGGGACTAGCGGGACCCGGGGATACGCAGTATTTT.

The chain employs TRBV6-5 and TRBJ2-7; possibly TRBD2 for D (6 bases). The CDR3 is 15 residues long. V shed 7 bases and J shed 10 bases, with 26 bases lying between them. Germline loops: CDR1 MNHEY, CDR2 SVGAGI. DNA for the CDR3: TGTGCCAGCACTCCGGCCGGGACTTTTTTAGCCGATCAGTACTTC. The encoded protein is CASTPAGTFLADQYF.